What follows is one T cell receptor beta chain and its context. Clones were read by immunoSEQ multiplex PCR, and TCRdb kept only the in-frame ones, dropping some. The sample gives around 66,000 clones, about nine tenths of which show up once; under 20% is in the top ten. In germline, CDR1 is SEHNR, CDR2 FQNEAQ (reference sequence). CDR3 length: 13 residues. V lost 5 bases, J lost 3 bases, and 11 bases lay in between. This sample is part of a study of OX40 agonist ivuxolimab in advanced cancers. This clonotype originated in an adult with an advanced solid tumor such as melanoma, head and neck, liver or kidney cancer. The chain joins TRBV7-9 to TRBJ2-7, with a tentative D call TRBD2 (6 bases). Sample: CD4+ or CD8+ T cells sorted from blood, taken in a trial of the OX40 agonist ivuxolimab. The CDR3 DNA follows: TGTGCCAGCAGCCCGAGGGAGGACTACGAGCAGTACTTC. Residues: CASSPREDYEQYF.